The table lists the clone carrying this T cell receptor (beta chain) with many counts. What it binds is not known. The record originates from a study of identical twins. Study observations and caveats: Analyses of zero insertions could be partly confounded by invariant MAIT and iNKT cells.

Using its own MiXCR run on the 5' RACE reads, TCRdb lists one record per CDR3 protein. The sample lists 350,000 to 400,000 distinct CDR3 sequences, around 9.7% occurring once. Germline CDR1 is KGHSH and CDR2 is LQKENI. There are 13 residues in the CDR3. V lost 8 bases and J lost 2; bases outside the gene matches: 6. Sample: naive T cells sorted from blood. This chain connects TRBV18 to TRBJ2-7; 7 bases align to TRBD1. This clonotype originated in a woman between 45 and 65 years old in good health. The CDR3 loop is CASSRDRAYEQYF. CDR3 bases: TGTGCCAGCAGCCGTGACAGGGCCTACGAGCAGTACTTC.